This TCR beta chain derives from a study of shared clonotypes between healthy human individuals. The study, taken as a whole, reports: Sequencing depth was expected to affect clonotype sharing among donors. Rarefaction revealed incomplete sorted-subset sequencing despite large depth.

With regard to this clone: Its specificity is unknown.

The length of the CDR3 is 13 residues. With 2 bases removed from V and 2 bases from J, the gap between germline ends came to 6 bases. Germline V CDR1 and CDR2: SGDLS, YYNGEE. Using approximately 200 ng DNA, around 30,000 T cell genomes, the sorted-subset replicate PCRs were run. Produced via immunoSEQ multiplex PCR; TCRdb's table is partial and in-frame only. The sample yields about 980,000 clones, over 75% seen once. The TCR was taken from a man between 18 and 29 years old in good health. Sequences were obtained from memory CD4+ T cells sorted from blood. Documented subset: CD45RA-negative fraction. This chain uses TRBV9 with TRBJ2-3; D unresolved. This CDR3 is CASSVRITDTQYF. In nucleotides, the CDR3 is TGTGCCAGCAGCGTGCGCATCACAGATACGCAGTATTTT.